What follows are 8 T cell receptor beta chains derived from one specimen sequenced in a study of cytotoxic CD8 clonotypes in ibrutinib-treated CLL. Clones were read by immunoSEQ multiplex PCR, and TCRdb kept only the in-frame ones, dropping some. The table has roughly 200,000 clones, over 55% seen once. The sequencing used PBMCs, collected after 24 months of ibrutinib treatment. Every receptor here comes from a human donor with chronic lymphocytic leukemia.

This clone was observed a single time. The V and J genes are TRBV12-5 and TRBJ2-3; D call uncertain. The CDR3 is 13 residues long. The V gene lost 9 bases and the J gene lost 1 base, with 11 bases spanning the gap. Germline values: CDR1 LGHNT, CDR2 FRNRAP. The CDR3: CASEMAGTDTQYF. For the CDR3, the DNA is TGTGCTAGCGAGATGGCAGGCACAGATACGCAGTATTTT.

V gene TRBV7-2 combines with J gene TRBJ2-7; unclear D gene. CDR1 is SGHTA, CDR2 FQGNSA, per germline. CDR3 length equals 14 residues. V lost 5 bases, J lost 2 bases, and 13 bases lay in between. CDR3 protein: CASSRATGPYEQYF. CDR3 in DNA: TGTGCCAGCAGCCGCGCGACGGGTCCCTACGAGCAGTACTTC.

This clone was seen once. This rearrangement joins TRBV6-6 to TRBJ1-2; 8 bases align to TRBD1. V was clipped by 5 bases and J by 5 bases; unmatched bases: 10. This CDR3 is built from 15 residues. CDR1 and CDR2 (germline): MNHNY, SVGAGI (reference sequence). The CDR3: CASSRPQGADYGYTF. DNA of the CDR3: TGTGCCAGCAGTCGACCCCAGGGGGCCGATTATGGCTACACCTTC.

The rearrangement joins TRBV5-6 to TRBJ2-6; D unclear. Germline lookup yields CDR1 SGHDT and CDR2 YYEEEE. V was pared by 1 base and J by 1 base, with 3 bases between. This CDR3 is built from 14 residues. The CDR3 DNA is TGTGCCAGCAGCTTGATGTCTGGGGCCAACGTCCTGACTTTC. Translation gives CASSLMSGANVLTF.

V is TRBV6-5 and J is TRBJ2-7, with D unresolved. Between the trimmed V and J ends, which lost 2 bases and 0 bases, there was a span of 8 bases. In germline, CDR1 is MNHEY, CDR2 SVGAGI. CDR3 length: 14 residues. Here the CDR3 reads CASSYGVRSYEQYF. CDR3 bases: TGTGCCAGCAGTTACGGGGTCCGCTCCTACGAGCAGTACTTC.

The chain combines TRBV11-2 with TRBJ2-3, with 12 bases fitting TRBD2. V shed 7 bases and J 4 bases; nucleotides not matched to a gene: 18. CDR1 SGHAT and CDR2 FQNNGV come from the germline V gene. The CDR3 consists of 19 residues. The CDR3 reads CASILPLSSSGRGPDTQYF. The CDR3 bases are TGTGCCAGCATCCTTCCCTTATCGTCTAGCGGGAGGGGCCCAGATACGCAGTATTTT.

The CDR3, as DNA: TGTGCCAGCAGTTATAAGGGGGCGACTGAGCAGTTCTTC. Amino acid sequence: CASSYKGATEQFF. This chain connects TRBV6-5 to TRBJ2-1, with 7 positions matching TRBD1. Germline V gives CDR1 MNHEY, CDR2 SVGAGI. CDR3 length: 13 amino acids. Germline trimming cut 3 bases from V and 9 bases from J; bases unmatched to any gene: 5.

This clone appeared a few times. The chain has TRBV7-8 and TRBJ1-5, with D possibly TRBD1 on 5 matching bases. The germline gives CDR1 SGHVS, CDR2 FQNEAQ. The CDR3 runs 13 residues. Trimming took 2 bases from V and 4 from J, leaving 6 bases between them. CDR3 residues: CASSLSGNQPQHF. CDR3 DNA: TGTGCCAGCAGCTTATCAGGGAATCAGCCCCAGCATTTT.